Included here is one T cell receptor (beta chain) sequence, with context. Its specificity is unknown. This specimen belongs to a study of PD-1 blockade in classical Hodgkin lymphoma. Study-wide results and caveats: Partial responders and progressors had significantly lower baseline TCR diversity. The study found that TCR diversity rose significantly by C4D1 in CD4+ but not CD8+ cells. Before treatment, TCR diversity in newly diagnosed patients was reportedly lower than in healthy donors.

Trimming pared 0 bases from V and 2 bases from J, leaving 9 bases between. The CDR3 is 15 amino acids. The germline CDR1 and CDR2 sequences are SGHRS and YFSETQ. The data were produced by immunoSEQ multiplex PCR, yet TCRdb's version contains in-frame clones alone and is incomplete. The profile shows about 9,700 clones, 75% of them singletons. Described time point: cycle 4 day 1 (C4D1), after five to seven weeks of nivolumab. Every single patient, without exception, relapsed after autologous stem cell transplantation, and brentuximab vedotin exposure varied. It was by magnetic negative selection that CD4+ T cells were purified from thawed PBMCs. Patients reached a best response of complete response, partial response or progressive disease.

The receptor was derived from a human donor with classical Hodgkin lymphoma. The specimen was CD4+ T cells from blood, collected before the fourth cycle of nivolumab. The chain has TRBV5-1 and TRBJ1-3, with D hard to call. The CDR3 nucleotides read TGCGCCAGCAGCTTGGAAGGAGTCGCTGGAAACACCATATATTTT. Translation: CASSLEGVAGNTIYF.